This T cell receptor (beta chain) is drawn from a study of cytomegalovirus exposure and HLA in healthy donors. Primers: 60 Vbeta forward and 13 Jbeta reverse. Profiled with immunoSEQ multiplex PCR; TCRdb holds only in-frame clones, not every one. There are some 150,000 clones in the sample; 60% to 70% occur only once, and approximately 7% lies in the top ten. The TCR originated in a woman in her fifties or sixties in good health and CMV-seropositive. Sequences were obtained from PBMCs.

CDR3 bases: TGTGCCAGCAGCAAACAGGGGCTAGCGGGACACAATGAGCAGTTCTTC. It is translated as CASSKQGLAGHNEQFF. The chain uses TRBV4-2 and TRBJ2-1; 9 bases line up with TRBD2. V gave up 5 bases and J gave up 5 bases; unmatched junction bases: 10. The CDR3 contains 16 residues. Germline V gene lookup returns CDR1 LGHNA and CDR2 YNFKEQ.